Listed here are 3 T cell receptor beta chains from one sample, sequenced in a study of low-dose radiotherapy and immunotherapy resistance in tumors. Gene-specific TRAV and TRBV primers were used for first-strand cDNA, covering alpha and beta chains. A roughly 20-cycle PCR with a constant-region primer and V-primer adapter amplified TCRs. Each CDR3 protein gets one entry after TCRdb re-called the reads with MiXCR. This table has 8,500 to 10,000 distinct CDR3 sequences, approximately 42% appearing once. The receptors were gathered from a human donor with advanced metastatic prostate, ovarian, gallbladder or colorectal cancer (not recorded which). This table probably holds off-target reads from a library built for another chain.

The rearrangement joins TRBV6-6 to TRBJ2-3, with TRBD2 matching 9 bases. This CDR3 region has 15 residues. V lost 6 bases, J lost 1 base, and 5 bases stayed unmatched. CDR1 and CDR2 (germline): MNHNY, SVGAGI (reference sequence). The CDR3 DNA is TGTGCCAGCAGGGACAAGCGGGGGGGCACAGATACGCAGTATTTT. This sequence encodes CASRDKRGGTDTQYF.

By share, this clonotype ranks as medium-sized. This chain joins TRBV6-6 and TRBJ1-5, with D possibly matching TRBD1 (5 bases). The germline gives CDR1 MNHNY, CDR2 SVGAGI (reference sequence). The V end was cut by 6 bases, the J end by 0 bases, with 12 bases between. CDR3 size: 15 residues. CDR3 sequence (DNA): TGTGCCAGCAGCTGGGGGGGGAGTAGCAATCAGCCCCAGCATTTT. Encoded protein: CASSWGGSSNQPQHF.

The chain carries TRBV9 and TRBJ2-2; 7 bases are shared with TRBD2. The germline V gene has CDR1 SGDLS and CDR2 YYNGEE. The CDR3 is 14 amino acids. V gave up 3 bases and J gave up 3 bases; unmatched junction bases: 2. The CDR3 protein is CASSDRGDTGELFF. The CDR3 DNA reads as TGTGCCAGCAGCGATCGGGGGGACACCGGGGAGCTGTTTTTT.